The next 7 T cell receptor beta chains were all read from a single sample in a study of patients and donors after allogeneic stem cell transplantation. In TCRdb, the RT-PCR reads were re-called with MiXCR into one record per CDR3 protein. The sample lists some 960,000 distinct CDR3 sequences; approximately 18% were seen once. The sequencing sample was made of blood, either unsorted or a sorted T cell fraction (not recorded which). Receptors originate from a human donor who was either an allogeneic HSCT recipient or a stem cell or donor lymphocyte infusion donor (not recorded which). It is not recorded whose cells these are; they may come from a transplant donor.

The gene calls are TRBV6-1 and TRBJ1-2, with TRBD1 as a possible D gene (5 bases). The CDR3 has 14 residues. Deletions cut 5 bases from V and 6 bases from J, with 16 bases between. Germline values: CDR1 MNHNS, CDR2 SASEGT. Here the CDR3 DNA reads TGTGCCAGCAGTAACCTAGACAGTCGGAATGGCTACACCTTC. It is translated as CASSNLDSRNGYTF.

This clonotype was seen a handful of times. The chain uses TRBV5-6 and TRBJ2-7; D not certain. This CDR3 has 13 residues. Trimming took off 2 bases at V and 6 bases at J, with 12 bases between the two ends. Germline assignment: CDR1 SGHDT and CDR2 YYEEEE. The CDR3: CASSLTLLPEQYF. In DNA form, the CDR3 reads TGTGCCAGCAGCTTAACCCTTCTTCCCGAGCAGTACTTC.

The J gene is TRBJ2-1, the V gene TRBV4-2; D could derive from TRBD1 or TRBD2 (6 bases each). Germline V gives CDR1 LGHNA, CDR2 YNFKEQ. Deletions cut 0 bases from V and 14 bases from J, with 14 bases between. CDR3 length: 13 residues. DNA for the CDR3: TGTGCCAGCAGCCAAGAGGAGGGGGAAAAGGAGTTCTTC. This gives the protein CASSQEEGEKEFF.

Notes on this clonotype: At one end the junction does not follow the germline gene, possibly because of a read error. The chain couples TRBV5-8 to TRBJ2-7, with D possibly being TRBD2 (5 bases). This CDR3 region has 9 residues. Germline CDR1 reads SGHTS; CDR2 reads YDEGEE. Here the CDR3 reads CASSLPSFF. In DNA, the CDR3 is TGTGCCAGCAGCTTGCCTAGCTTCTTC.

This clonotype was observed a few times. The chain employs TRBV7-2 and TRBJ1-2; 8 bases line up with TRBD1. Germline V gene data show CDR1 as SGHTA and CDR2 as FQGNSA. Losses at the gene ends were 8 bases for V and 2 bases for J; bases not matched to a gene: 10. This CDR3 is 15 amino acids long. This CDR3 reads CASPKPGQDNYGYTF. The CDR3 DNA follows: TGTGCCAGCCCAAAACCGGGACAGGACAACTATGGCTACACCTTC.

J is TRBJ1-1 and V is TRBV20-1, with a possible D match to TRBD1 (5 bases). This CDR3 has 13 amino acids. The germline CDR1 and CDR2 sequences are DFQATT and SNEGSKA (reference sequence). V gave up 3 bases and J gave up 0 bases, with 8 bases separating them. CDR3 in amino acids: CSASRVVNTEAFF. The CDR3 DNA follows: TGCAGTGCTAGCAGGGTCGTGAACACTGAAGCTTTCTTT.

The chain employs TRBV11-2 and TRBJ2-3, with 8 bases aligning to TRBD1. Germline V gene data show CDR1 as SGHAT and CDR2 as FQNNGV. The CDR3 extends over 19 amino acids. With 5 bases clipped from V and 2 bases from J, the junction kept 18 bases outside the gene matches. The DNA for the CDR3 is TGTGCCAGCAGCCCTAGACTTGGCAGGGGGCCTGGGTCCACAGATACGCAGTATTTT. This gives the protein CASSPRLGRGPGSTDTQYF. Variable domain in full (rest from reference TRBV11-2 and TRBJ2-3): EAGVAQSPRYKIIEKRQSVAFWCNPISGHATLYWYQQILGQGPKLLIQFQNNGVVDDSQLPKDRFSAERLKGVDSTLKIQPAKLEDSAVYLCASSPRLGRGPGSTDTQYFGPGTRLTVL.